These 21 T cell receptor beta chains share one sample of origin, sequenced in a study of beta chain features in type 1 diabetes. Overall study findings and caveats: Moderate but significant shortening of TCRB CDR3s was recorded in all four CD4+ subsets from Type 1 diabetes patients.

These receptors' targets are unknown. The whole isolated RNA underwent reverse transcription, so sequencing captured expressed TCRB transcripts. Clones were sequenced by immunoSEQ multiplex PCR, and TCRdb holds only the in-frame ones, with some missing. The sample has 500,000 to 850,000 clones, around 15% seen once. Sequenced sample: naive CD4+ T cells from blood. These TCRs come from a man aged 18 to 35 with type 1 diabetes.

This clone was picked up a small number of times. This rearrangement joins TRBV29-1 to TRBJ2-7, with D tentatively TRBD1 (5 bases). The CDR3 spans 15 residues. V lost 4 bases and J lost 2, with 18 bases in between. Germline V gene lookup returns CDR1 SQVTM and CDR2 ANQGSEA. The DNA of the CDR3 is TGCAGCGTTGCTGACAGAGGTGGTGGGACCTACGAGCAGTACTTC. Translation: CSVADRGGGTYEQYF.

V gene TRBV7-2 combines with J gene TRBJ1-2; perhaps TRBD1 as D (5 bases). The CDR3 runs 15 residues. Germline CDR1 and CDR2: SGHTA and FQGNSA. V was pared by 6 bases and J by 8 bases, with 22 bases between. The CDR3 spells CASRLRQGGDEGYTF. The CDR3 DNA reads as TGTGCCAGCAGGCTCCGGCAGGGCGGGGATGAAGGCTACACCTTC.

This chain links TRBV10-3 with TRBJ2-3; 8 bases are shared with TRBD1. V lost 7 bases, J lost 3 bases, and 3 bases stayed unmatched. CDR3 length: 13 residues. Germline CDR1 and CDR2: ENHRY and SYGVKD. This CDR3 reads CAITTGETDTQYF. The CDR3 DNA reads as TGTGCCATCACGACAGGGGAGACAGATACGCAGTATTTT.

This clone was seen a few times. This chain links TRBV30 with TRBJ2-1, with 14 bases that match TRBD2. The trim removed 3 bases at V and 0 bases at J, leaving 16 bases unmatched. This CDR3 spans 21 amino acids. Looked up from germline, CDR1 is GTSNPN and CDR2 is SVGIG (reference sequence). This CDR3 is CAWSTPNRLAGGRSSYNEQFF. The CDR3 nucleotides are TGTGCCTGGAGCACACCGAACCGACTAGCGGGAGGGCGGAGCTCCTACAATGAGCAGTTCTTC.

This clone was counted only a few times. The chain employs TRBV30 and TRBJ2-2; D gene ambiguous. The CDR3 contains 16 residues. Trimming pared 0 bases from V and 5 bases from J, leaving 16 bases between. Germline V gene lookup returns CDR1 GTSNPN and CDR2 SVGIG (reference sequence). The CDR3 DNA reads TGTGCCTGGAGTGTACGCAGGAGCACAATAACCGGGGAGCTGTTTTTT. As protein: CAWSVRRSTITGELFF.

The rearrangement joins TRBV7-3 to TRBJ1-2; TRBD1 might be the D (6 bases). Germline CDR1 is SGHTA and CDR2 is FQGTGA. The CDR3 runs to 13 residues. V shed 2 bases and J shed 6 bases, with 10 bases lying between them. In nucleotides, the CDR3 is TGTGCCAGCAGCTTAGGGCCAGGGGATGGCTACACCTTC. Translation: CASSLGPGDGYTF.

This clone appeared a few times. Distinct nucleotide sequences in the sample also encode this CDR3. This rearrangement joins TRBV9 to TRBJ2-1; 8 bases agree with TRBD1. Trimming at V came to 0 bases and at J to 0 bases, leaving 2 bases not matched to a gene. The V gene's germline CDR1 is SGDLS and CDR2 YYNGEE. CDR3 length: 16 residues. The CDR3 DNA reads as TGTGCCAGCAGCGTAGCTACAGGGGGCTCCTACAATGAGCAGTTCTTC. The encoded protein is CASSVATGGSYNEQFF.

This clone appeared a few times. V and J are TRBV25-1 and TRBJ2-6; tentatively, D is TRBD1 or TRBD2 (5 bases each). The CDR3 runs to 18 residues. Trimming removed 4 bases from V and 0 bases from J, with 16 bases in between. Germline loops: CDR1 MGHDK, CDR2 SYGVNS. The CDR3 protein is CASSVTGAWASGANVLTF. In DNA form, the CDR3 reads TGTGCCAGCAGTGTTACCGGGGCTTGGGCCTCTGGGGCCAACGTCCTGACTTTC.

This clone was seen a handful of times. The genes are TRBV28 and TRBJ2-3; no firm D call. Germline V lookup: CDR1 MDHEN, CDR2 SYDVKM. There are 14 residues in the CDR3. The V end was cut by 2 bases, the J end by 4 bases, with 10 bases between. The CDR3 coding sequence is TGTGCCAGCAGTTTACCCCACGGGCCAGATACGCAGTATTTT. Translation: CASSLPHGPDTQYF.

The J gene is TRBJ2-7, the V gene TRBV11-1; D is possibly TRBD1 or TRBD2 (5 bases each). V shed 5 bases and J shed 5 bases, with 13 bases lying between them. Per germline, CDR1 SGHAT and CDR2 FQDESV (reference sequence). The CDR3 length is 13 residues. Here the CDR3 reads CASSLSRDHEQYF. The CDR3 coding sequence is TGTGCCAGCAGCCTCTCCAGGGACCACGAGCAGTACTTC.

The chain is built from TRBV4-2 and TRBJ2-6; TRBD2 might be the D (5 bases). V gave up 0 bases and J gave up 7 bases, with 10 bases separating them. Looked up from germline, CDR1 is LGHNA and CDR2 is YNFKEQ. CDR3 size: 15 residues. The CDR3 region is CASSQEEGNANVLTF. DNA for the CDR3: TGTGCCAGCAGCCAAGAAGAGGGTAACGCCAACGTCCTGACTTTC.

The chain is built from TRBV10-3 and TRBJ2-1, with 7 positions matching TRBD2. J was trimmed by 5 bases and V by 4 bases; bases with no gene match: 5. The CDR3 extends over 14 amino acids. CDR1 ENHRY and CDR2 SYGVKD come from the germline V gene. CDR3: CAISGSGVNNEQFF. The DNA of the CDR3 is TGTGCCATCAGTGGAAGCGGGGTGAACAATGAGCAGTTCTTC.

V is TRBV7-3 and J is TRBJ2-5; D remains unclear. The CDR3 is 13 residues long. Germline V CDR1 and CDR2: SGHTA, FQGTGA. Between the trimmed V and J ends, which lost 3 bases and 2 bases, there was a span of 7 bases. The CDR3 coding sequence is TGTGCCAGCAGCTTCTCAGCACAAGAGACCCAGTACTTC. Protein product: CASSFSAQETQYF. Full variable domain (missing parts from reference TRBV7-3 and TRBJ2-5): GAGVSQTPSNKVTEKGKYVELRCDPISGHTALYWYRQSLGQGPEFLIYFQGTGAADDSGLPNDRFFAVRPEGSVSTLKIQRTERGDSAVYLCASSFSAQETQYFGPGTRLLVL.

This clone was observed a few times. The CDR3 sequence is CASSRNSEEQYF. CDR3 DNA sequence: TGTGCCAGCAGCCGAAACAGTGAAGAGCAGTACTTC. J is TRBJ2-7 and V is TRBV11-2; no clear D. The ends were cut back, 5 bases at V and 7 bases at J, with 12 bases in the middle. Germline assignment: CDR1 SGHAT and CDR2 FQNNGV. This CDR3 region has 12 residues.

The J gene is TRBJ2-7, the V gene TRBV29-1, with D tentatively TRBD2 (6 bases). The CDR3 is 12 amino acids. Trimming pared 8 bases from V and 6 bases from J, leaving 17 bases between. Germline V gene data show CDR1 as SQVTM and CDR2 as ANQGSEA. CDR3 DNA: TGCAGCTCCTCTATCCAGGGAGGCGAGCAGTACTTC. The encoded protein is CSSSIQGGEQYF.

This clone was recorded at least ten times. The chain uses TRBV15 and TRBJ2-7; TRBD2 matches at 7 bases. J lost 5 bases, V lost 8 bases, and 3 bases had no gene match. The length of the CDR3 is 11 residues. Germline CDR1 reads LNHNV; CDR2 reads YYDKDF (reference sequence). The CDR3 DNA reads as TGTGCCACCGGGAGGGAAAACGAGCAGTACTTC. Encoded protein: CATGRENEQYF.

This clone was observed a handful of times. The CDR3, as DNA: TGCAGCGCCCGAGTGGGTACCCCTTATGGCTACACCTTC. Amino acid sequence: CSARVGTPYGYTF. This rearrangement joins TRBV29-1 to TRBJ1-2; no definite D call. The CDR3 spans 13 residues. Between the trimmed V and J ends, which lost 7 bases and 5 bases, there was a span of 17 bases. Germline assignment: CDR1 SQVTM and CDR2 ANQGSEA.

The rearrangement uses TRBV7-2 and TRBJ2-7; D not resolved. Deletions cut 5 bases from V and 5 bases from J, with 25 bases between. Germline V gene data show CDR1 as SGHTA and CDR2 as FQGNSA. This CDR3 has 17 amino acids. The CDR3 DNA reads TGTGCCAGCAGCCTGCCCTCTTGGGGTCAGGCTCAGGACGAGCAGTACTTC. Translating it yields CASSLPSWGQAQDEQYF.

This clone occurred a few times. The chain carries TRBV4-1 and TRBJ1-6; no firm D call. This CDR3 region has 15 residues. The V gene lost 5 bases and the J gene lost 0 bases, with 8 bases spanning the gap. CDR1 and CDR2 from the germline V gene are MGHRA and YSYEKL. The CDR3: CASSYQSSYNSPLHF. CDR3 DNA: TGCGCCAGCAGCTATCAAAGCTCCTATAATTCACCCCTCCACTTT.

The gene calls are TRBV7-9 and TRBJ1-2, with 9 bases identical to TRBD1. CDR1 is SEHNR and CDR2 is FQNEAQ in the germline V gene (reference sequence). This CDR3 spans 13 amino acids. Trimming removed 6 bases from V and 10 bases from J; junction bases left unmatched: 9. The CDR3 protein is CASRPGTGLLYTF. As DNA, the CDR3 is TGTGCCAGCAGGCCCGGGACAGGGCTTCTCTACACCTTC.

The rearrangement uses TRBV28 and TRBJ2-3; D not resolved. This CDR3 is built from 12 residues. The germline V and J ends were trimmed by 2 bases and 11 bases, with 11 bases remaining between them. Germline CDR1 and CDR2: MDHEN and SYDVKM. Written as DNA, the CDR3 is TGTGCCAGCAGTTTAAGGCGGCAGTTGCAGTATTTT. It codes for CASSLRRQLQYF.